This T cell receptor beta chain was identified during a study of blood T cell repertoires in COVID-19. Study at large: Sites across the United States, Italy and Spain contributed samples from acute and convalescent COVID-19. PBMCs, B-cell-depleted T cells, or T cells provided the cDNA or gDNA that made up the material.

From germline, CDR1 is SGDLS and CDR2 YYNGEE. This CDR3 contains 17 residues. Trimming cost V 0 bases and J 1 base; bases outside gene matches: 5. In the authors' methods: Nucleated cell number was recorded as an estimate derived from reference gene primer amplification. Using immunoSEQ multiplex PCR, the repertoire was profiled, and TCRdb retains in-frame clones only, with some absent. V and J calls and clone size follow that table, whereas D and trimming were derived from the DNA. The data show more than 55,000 clones, approximately 90% seen once. The sequence came from a human donor with active COVID-19. The donor label of this sample is uncertain. The V call is TRBV9, the J call TRBJ2-4; 9 positions agree with TRBD1. The source material was peripheral blood. This chain's CDR3 is CASSVGDRVRAKNIQYF. In DNA, the CDR3 is TGTGCCAGCAGCGTAGGGGACAGGGTCCGTGCCAAAAACATTCAGTACTTC.